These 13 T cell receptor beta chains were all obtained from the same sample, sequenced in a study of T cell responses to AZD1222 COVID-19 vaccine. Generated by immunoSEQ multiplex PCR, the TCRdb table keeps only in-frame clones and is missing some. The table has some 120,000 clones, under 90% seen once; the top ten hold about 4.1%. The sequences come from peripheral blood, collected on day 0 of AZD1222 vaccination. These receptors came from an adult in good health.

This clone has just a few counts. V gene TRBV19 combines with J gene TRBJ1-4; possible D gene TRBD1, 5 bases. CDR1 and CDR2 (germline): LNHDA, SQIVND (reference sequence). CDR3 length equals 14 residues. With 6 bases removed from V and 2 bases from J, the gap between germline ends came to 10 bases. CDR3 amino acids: CASRAGWTNEKLFF. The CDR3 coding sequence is TGTGCCAGTAGAGCAGGGTGGACTAATGAAAAACTGTTTTTT.

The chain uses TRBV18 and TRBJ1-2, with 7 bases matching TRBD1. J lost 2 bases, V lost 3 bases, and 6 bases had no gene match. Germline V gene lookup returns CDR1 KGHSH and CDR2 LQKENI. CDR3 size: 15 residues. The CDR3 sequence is CASSPGQPLNYGYTF. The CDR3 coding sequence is TGTGCCAGCTCACCGGGACAGCCGCTGAACTATGGCTACACCTTC.

In DNA form, the CDR3 reads TGTGCCAGCAGCTCGACAAGGCCCTTTCAGTACTTC. Protein: CASSSTRPFQYF. The rearrangement uses TRBV11-2 and TRBJ2-7; unclear D gene. This CDR3 has 12 residues. Trimming took off 4 bases at V and 10 bases at J, with 14 bases between the two ends. Germline V gives CDR1 SGHAT, CDR2 FQNNGV.

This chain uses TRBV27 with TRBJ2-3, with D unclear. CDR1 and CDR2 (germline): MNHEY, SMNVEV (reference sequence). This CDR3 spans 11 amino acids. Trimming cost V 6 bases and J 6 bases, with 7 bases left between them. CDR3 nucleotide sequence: TGTGCCAGCAGACTGGGTGATACGCAGTATTTT. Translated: CASRLGDTQYF.

The CDR3 is CASSYKQGKNTEAFF. The CDR3 DNA follows: TGTGCCAGCAGTTATAAGCAGGGAAAGAACACTGAAGCTTTCTTT. The V gene is TRBV6-2 or TRBV6-3, the J gene TRBJ1-1; a weak D match, TRBD1 (5 bases). V was cut by 3 bases and J by 1 base, with 12 bases left in between. The CDR3 is made up of 15 amino acids. Germline V gene sequence: CDR1 MNHEY, CDR2 SVGEGT.

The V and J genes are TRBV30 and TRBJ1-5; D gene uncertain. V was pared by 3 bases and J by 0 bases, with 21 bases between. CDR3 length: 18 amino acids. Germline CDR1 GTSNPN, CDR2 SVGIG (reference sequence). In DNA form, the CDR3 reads TGTGCCTGGAGCCAGAAAGACCGAATCGCTTATAGCAATCAGCCCCAGCATTTT. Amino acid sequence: CAWSQKDRIAYSNQPQHF.

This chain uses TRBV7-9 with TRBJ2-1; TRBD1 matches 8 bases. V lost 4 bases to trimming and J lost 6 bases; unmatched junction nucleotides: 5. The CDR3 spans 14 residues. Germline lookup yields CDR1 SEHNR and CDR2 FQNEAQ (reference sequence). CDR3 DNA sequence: TGTGCCAGCAGCTCGGACAGGGTTGGCAATGAGCAGTTCTTC. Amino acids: CASSSDRVGNEQFF.

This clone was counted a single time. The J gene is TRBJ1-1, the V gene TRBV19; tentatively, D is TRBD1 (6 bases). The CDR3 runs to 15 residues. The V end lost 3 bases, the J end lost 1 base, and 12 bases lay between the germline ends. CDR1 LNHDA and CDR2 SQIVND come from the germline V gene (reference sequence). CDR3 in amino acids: CASSMGDTSNTEAFF. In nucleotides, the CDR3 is TGTGCCAGTAGTATGGGGGACACCTCGAACACTGAAGCTTTCTTT.

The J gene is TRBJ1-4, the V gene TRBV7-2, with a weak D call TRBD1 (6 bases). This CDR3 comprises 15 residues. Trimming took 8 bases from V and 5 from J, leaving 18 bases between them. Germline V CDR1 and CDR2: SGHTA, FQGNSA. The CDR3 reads CASSPTGGLNEKLFF. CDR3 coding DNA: TGTGCCAGCTCCCCGACCGGGGGGCTAAATGAAAAACTGTTTTTT.

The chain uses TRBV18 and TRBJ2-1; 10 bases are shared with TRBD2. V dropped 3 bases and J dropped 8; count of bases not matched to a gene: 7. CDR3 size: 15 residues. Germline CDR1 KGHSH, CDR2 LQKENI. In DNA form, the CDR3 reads TGTGCCAGCTCACCCTACGGACTAGCGGCCGATGAGCAGTTCTTC. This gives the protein CASSPYGLAADEQFF.

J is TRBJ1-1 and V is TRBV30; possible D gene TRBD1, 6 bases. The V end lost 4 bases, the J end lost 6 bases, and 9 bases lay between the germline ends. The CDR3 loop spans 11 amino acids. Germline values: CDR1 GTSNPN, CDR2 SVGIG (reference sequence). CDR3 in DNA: TGTGCCTGGAACAGGGCCGCTGAAGCTTTCTTT. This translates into CAWNRAAEAFF.

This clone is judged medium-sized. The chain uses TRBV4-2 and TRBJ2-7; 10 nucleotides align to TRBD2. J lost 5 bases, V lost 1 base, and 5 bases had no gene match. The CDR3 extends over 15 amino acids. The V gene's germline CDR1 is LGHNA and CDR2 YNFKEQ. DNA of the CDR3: TGTGCCAGCAGCCAAGGAGCGGGGGGGCCGCACGAGCAGTACTTC. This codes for CASSQGAGGPHEQYF.

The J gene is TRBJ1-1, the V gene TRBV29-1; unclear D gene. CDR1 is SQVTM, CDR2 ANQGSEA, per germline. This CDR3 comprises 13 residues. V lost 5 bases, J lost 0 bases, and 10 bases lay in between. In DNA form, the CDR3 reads TGCAGCGTTCACAGAAGCTTGAACACTGAAGCTTTCTTT. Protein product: CSVHRSLNTEAFF.